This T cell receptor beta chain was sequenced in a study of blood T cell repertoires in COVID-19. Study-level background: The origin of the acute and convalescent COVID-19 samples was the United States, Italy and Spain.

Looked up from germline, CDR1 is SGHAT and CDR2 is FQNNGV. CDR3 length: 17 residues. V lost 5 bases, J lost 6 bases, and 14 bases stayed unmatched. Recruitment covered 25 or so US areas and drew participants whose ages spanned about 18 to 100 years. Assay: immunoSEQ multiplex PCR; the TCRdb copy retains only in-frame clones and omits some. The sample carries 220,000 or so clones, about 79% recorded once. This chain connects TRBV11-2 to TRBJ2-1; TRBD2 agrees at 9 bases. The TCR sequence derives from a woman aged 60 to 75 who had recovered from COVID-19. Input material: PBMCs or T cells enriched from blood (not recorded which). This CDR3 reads CASSGEGRGRAGNEQFF. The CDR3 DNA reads TGTGCCAGCAGCGGAGAGGGTCGCGGGAGGGCTGGCAATGAGCAGTTCTTC.